This T cell receptor beta chain was identified in a study of OX40 agonist ivuxolimab in advanced cancers. Profiling relied on immunoSEQ multiplex PCR, and the TCRdb table lists in-frame clones only, not all of them. Here the sample spans about 49,000 clones, around 84% being singletons. This CDR3 contains 14 residues. The V gene lost 1 base and the J gene lost 0 bases, with 6 bases spanning the gap. Germline V gene data show CDR1 as MNHNS and CDR2 as SASEGT. The V gene is TRBV6-1, the J gene TRBJ1-1; the D gene is possibly TRBD1 (5 bases). The TCR comes from an adult with an advanced solid tumor such as melanoma, head and neck, liver or kidney cancer. The source material was CD4+ or CD8+ T cells sorted from blood, sampled in a trial of the OX40 agonist ivuxolimab. The DNA of the CDR3 is TGTGCCAGCAGTGAAGGACAGATGAACACTGAAGCTTTCTTT. This gives the protein CASSEGQMNTEAFF.